This T cell receptor beta chain was recorded in a study of T cell changes during pregnancy in multiple sclerosis. Germline V gene sequence: CDR1 SNHLY, CDR2 FYNNEI. The CDR3 is 16 residues long. V was pared by 8 bases and J by 0 bases, with 8 bases of the junction left unmatched. TCRdb's copy holds only in-frame clones and misses some; the assay was immunoSEQ multiplex PCR. The top ten clones hold approximately 5% of a sample with around 69,000 clones, 90% to 95% of them seen once. The source material was CD8+ T cells from peripheral blood mononuclear cells, sampled before pregnancy. The clonotype originates from a female donor with multiple sclerosis, enrolled in a pregnancy study. The chain combines TRBV2 with TRBJ2-1, with 9 positions matching TRBD2. CDR3 residues: CASWLAGSGSYNEQFF. The CDR3 DNA reads as TGTGCCAGCTGGCTAGCGGGGTCTGGCTCCTACAATGAGCAGTTCTTC.